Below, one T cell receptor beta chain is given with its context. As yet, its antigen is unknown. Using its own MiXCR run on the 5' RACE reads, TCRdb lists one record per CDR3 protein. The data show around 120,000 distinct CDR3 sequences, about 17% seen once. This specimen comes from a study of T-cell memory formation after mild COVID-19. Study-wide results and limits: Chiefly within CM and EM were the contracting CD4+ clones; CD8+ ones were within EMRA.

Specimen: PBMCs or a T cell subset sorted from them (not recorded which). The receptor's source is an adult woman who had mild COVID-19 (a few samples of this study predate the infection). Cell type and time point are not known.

Here the CDR3 reads CASSSVLQVEEFF. CDR3 nucleotides: TGTGCCAGCAGCTCGGTTTTACAGGTGGAGGAGTTCTTC. V is TRBV7-9 and J is TRBJ2-1; D may match TRBD1 or TRBD2 (5 bases each). The germline V and J ends were trimmed by 4 bases and 14 bases, with 18 bases remaining between them. Germline loops: CDR1 SEHNR, CDR2 FQNEAQ (reference sequence). This CDR3 contains 13 residues.